The clone carrying this T cell receptor (beta chain) has a handful of counts. The donors, healthy Caucasians from Russia, were aged about 6 to 95. A second roughly 7 to 12 cycle PCR used barcoded and J-beta primers. Every cDNA was tagged by a template-switch adaptor with 12 random nucleotides. TCRdb re-called the 5' RACE reads with MiXCR, one entry per CDR3 protein. The sample shows more than 450,000 distinct CDR3 sequences, about 25% of them seen only once. The V end was cut by 6 bases, the J end by 2 bases, with 18 bases between. CDR1 and CDR2 (germline): SQVTM, ANQGSEA. CDR3 length: 15 residues. The sample belongs to a study of blood T cells in healthy people across ages. These data also featured in a second study, about T cells of mothers and their children. That work adds: Five to seven children and their three healthy Caucasian mothers were the donors. Mothers and children who were related shared slightly more overlap than unrelated pairs, but not significantly more.

The receptor was derived from a boy between 2 and 15 years old in good health. The V call is TRBV29-1, the J call TRBJ2-3; tentatively, D is TRBD2 (5 bases). The specimen was blood. CDR3 sequence reads: CSVRPWSGNTDTQYF. CDR3 nucleotides: TGCAGCGTCCGACCTTGGAGCGGAAACACAGATACGCAGTATTTT.